The entry below describes one TCR beta chain. The data stem from a study of shared clonotypes between healthy human individuals. Whole-study context: The study enrolled a couple of women and a few men aged 18 to 49. Every donor yielded three CD4 naive, three CD4 memory, two CD8 naive and one CD8 memory plate.

Some clones are missing from TCRdb's copy, which holds only in-frame ones; the method was immunoSEQ multiplex PCR. The table lists some 2,500,000 clones, 90% to 95% of them singletons, with about 0.39% in the top ten. This receptor was taken from a man in his late teens or twenties in good health. Some clones in this sample may be carry-over from other donors' samples. Sequenced sample: naive CD4+ T cells from PBMCs. The subset denotes: CD45RA+ positively selected.

CDR3 amino acids: CASSREASERGTGELFF. CDR3 nucleotides: TGCGCCAGCAGCCGTGAGGCGAGCGAACGGGGCACCGGGGAGCTGTTTTTT. The chain is built from TRBV4-1 and TRBJ2-2; TRBD2 is a possible D gene (5 bases). This CDR3 has 17 residues. Germline-derived CDR1 and CDR2 are MGHRA and YSYEKL. With 4 bases removed from V and 4 bases from J, the gap between germline ends came to 19 bases.